This T cell receptor beta chain was recorded in a study of memory CD4+ T cells and cytomegalovirus serostatus. The sort gate was single viable CD3+CD4+CD8-CD45RO+ cells for memory CD4+ T cells. Germline CDR1 GTSNPN, CDR2 SVGIG (reference sequence). This CDR3 region has 11 residues. Trimming removed 5 bases from V and 5 bases from J, with 9 bases in between. Method: immunoSEQ multiplex PCR; TCRdb's copy keeps in-frame clones and lacks some. This sample has approximately 46,000 clones, with around four fifths found just once. The sample was memory CD4+ T cells from blood. This clonotype was obtained from an adult in good health and CMV-seronegative. The chain employs TRBV30 and TRBJ1-1; D is undetermined. The CDR3 is CAWERWTEAFF. In DNA form, the CDR3 reads TGTGCCTGGGAACGGTGGACTGAAGCTTTCTTT.